Detailed here is one TCR beta chain. Repertoires were generated with immunoSEQ multiplex PCR, while TCRdb's copy carries only in-frame clones and drops some. The sample shows about 54,000 clones, roughly 92% of them seen only once. This CDR3 region has 12 residues. The V and J ends lost 9 bases and 6 bases respectively, with 11 bases between them. The germline CDR1 and CDR2 sequences are LGHNT and FRNRAP. These data belong to a study of technical replicates of blood from several donors. Material: T cells isolated from PBMCs. The chain uses TRBV12-5 and TRBJ2-2; TRBD1 is a possible D gene (5 bases). This receptor was obtained from a human donor in good health. CDR3 region: CARQEGAGELFF. The DNA of the CDR3 is TGTGCTAGACAGGAAGGGGCCGGGGAGCTGTTTTTT.